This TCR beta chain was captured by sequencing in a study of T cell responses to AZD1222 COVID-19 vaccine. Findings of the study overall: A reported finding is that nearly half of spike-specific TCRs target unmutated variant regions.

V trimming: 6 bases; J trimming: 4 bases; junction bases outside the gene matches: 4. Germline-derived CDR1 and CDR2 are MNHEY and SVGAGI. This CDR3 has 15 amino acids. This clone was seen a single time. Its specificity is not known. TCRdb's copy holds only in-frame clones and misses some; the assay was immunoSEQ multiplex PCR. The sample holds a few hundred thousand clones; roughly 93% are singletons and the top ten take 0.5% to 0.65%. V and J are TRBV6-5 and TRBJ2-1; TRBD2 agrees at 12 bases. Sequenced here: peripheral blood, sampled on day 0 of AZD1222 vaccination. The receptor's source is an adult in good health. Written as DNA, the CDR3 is TGTGCCAGCAGCCTCGGGACTAGCGGGTACAATGAGCAGTTCTTC. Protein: CASSLGTSGYNEQFF.